This passage covers 15 T cell receptor beta chains from one sample sequenced in a study of T-cell reconstitution after alpha-beta-depleted transplantation in children. Unique molecular identifiers tagged the TCRbeta library. TCRdb recomputed calls from the PCR reads with MiXCR, one row per CDR3 protein. Of some 550,000 distinct CDR3 sequences listed, about a sixth are singletons. The sample was PBMCs from the stem cell graft donor, taken from the stem cell graft. The receptors were sampled from a human donor who donated a stem cell graft to a child with acute lymphoblastic leukemia.

In its sample, this clonotype was seen a few times. This chain joins TRBV5-1 and TRBJ1-5; unclear D gene. V shed 1 base and J shed 10 bases, with 15 bases lying between them. Germline V gives CDR1 SGHRS, CDR2 YFSETQ. The CDR3 is 14 amino acids. CDR3 in amino acids: CASSLTSLDQPQHF. In DNA, the CDR3 is TGCGCCAGCAGCTTGACCTCCTTGGACCAACCCCAGCATTTT.

The chain employs TRBV5-1 and TRBJ2-4; 9 nucleotides match TRBD2. Germline CDR1 SGHRS, CDR2 YFSETQ. The CDR3 covers 16 residues. The V gene end was trimmed by 4 bases and the J gene end by 0 bases; junction bases not matched to a gene: 5. CDR3 in DNA: TGCGCCAGCAGCCCGACTAGCGGAATAGCCAAAAACATTCAGTACTTC. Its protein product is CASSPTSGIAKNIQYF.

This clonotype was counted many times. As DNA, the CDR3 is TGTGCCAGCAGCCAACTAGCGGGAGGGCCGGGCGAGCAGTTCTTC. As protein: CASSQLAGGPGEQFF. J is TRBJ2-1 and V is TRBV3-1; TRBD2 matches at 12 bases. The ends lost 2 bases at V and 10 bases at J; junction bases unmatched: 6. Germline values: CDR1 LGHDT, CDR2 YNNKEL (reference sequence). CDR3 length equals 15 residues.

The chain recombines TRBV12-3 or TRBV12-4 with TRBJ2-1; possibly TRBD1 for D (6 bases). This CDR3 spans 17 amino acids. The V end was cut by 6 bases, the J end by 6 bases, with 24 bases between. This CDR3 is CASSKNPTGYTGNEQFF. CDR3 in DNA: TGTGCCAGCAGCAAAAACCCCACAGGGTATACAGGCAATGAGCAGTTCTTC.

This chain connects TRBV6-1 to TRBJ2-1; TRBD2 is a possible D gene (6 bases). V shed 4 bases and J shed 9 bases, with 25 bases lying between them. This CDR3 spans 17 amino acids. CDR1 MNHNS and CDR2 SASEGT come from the germline V gene. The CDR3 loop is CASSGSGAGPRLGEQFF. DNA for the CDR3: TGTGCCAGCAGTGGAAGTGGGGCGGGACCCCGGCTAGGTGAGCAGTTCTTC.

This clonotype was seen only a few times. The CDR3 DNA reads as TGCGCCAGCAGCTTGGGGGTCGTGTTCCGGGAGTATGGCGGGGAGCTGTTTTTT. Amino acid sequence: CASSLGVVFREYGGELFF. The V and J genes are TRBV5-1 and TRBJ2-2, with D maybe TRBD2 (6 bases). The CDR3 has 18 amino acids. The germline V gene encodes CDR1 SGHRS and CDR2 YFSETQ. The V and J ends lost 0 bases and 7 bases respectively, with 22 bases between them.

The chain links TRBV5-1 to TRBJ2-7; the match to TRBD1 covers 12 bases. After removal of 0 bases from V and 4 bases from J, the junction contained 8 bases not matched to a gene. The CDR3 consists of 17 residues. The V gene's germline CDR1 is SGHRS and CDR2 YFSETQ. DNA for the CDR3: TGCGCCAGCAGCTTGGGCCCGGTGGGACAGGGGGCTTACGAGCAGTACTTC. Translated, it gives CASSLGPVGQGAYEQYF.

This clonotype appeared once. The chain carries TRBV30 and TRBJ2-2, with 8 bases lining up with TRBD1. V lost 4 bases, J lost 4 bases, and 5 bases stayed unmatched. The CDR3 sequence is 14 residues long. CDR1 and CDR2 from the germline V gene are GTSNPN and SVGIG (reference sequence). CDR3 protein: CAWTDRGGTGELFF. The CDR3 DNA reads TGTGCCTGGACTGACAGGGGCGGCACCGGGGAGCTGTTTTTT.

This clonotype was recorded a few times. The rearrangement uses TRBV10-3 and TRBJ1-1; D remains ambiguous. V was trimmed by 0 bases and J by 7 bases, leaving 15 bases between them. CDR3 length equals 15 residues. CDR1 is ENHRY and CDR2 is SYGVKD in the germline V gene. For the CDR3, the DNA is TGTGCCATCAGTGAGTCAGGCGCGAATCCAGATGAAGCTTTCTTT. Amino acid sequence: CAISESGANPDEAFF.

This clonotype was counted only a few times. The rearrangement links TRBV6-5 to TRBJ1-1; TRBD1 matches 9 bases. CDR3 length equals 16 residues. With V trimmed by 0 bases and J by 4 bases, 6 bases remained unmatched. Germline CDR1 and CDR2: MNHEY and SVGAGI. The CDR3 protein is CASSYSRDRVGTEAFF. CDR3 nucleotides: TGTGCCAGCAGTTACTCGAGGGACAGGGTGGGCACTGAAGCTTTCTTT.

In nucleotides, the CDR3 is TGTGCCAGCTCACCGGGGGCTTGGGATCAGCCCCAGCATTTT. Translated, it gives CASSPGAWDQPQHF. The chain combines TRBV18 with TRBJ1-5; the D gene is possibly TRBD1 (6 bases). This CDR3 comprises 14 residues. Trimming took 3 bases from V and 5 from J, leaving 11 bases between them. Germline V gene data show CDR1 as KGHSH and CDR2 as LQKENI.

The V call is TRBV20-1, the J call TRBJ2-3; 9 bases are a match to TRBD2. The ends lost 5 bases at V and 7 bases at J; junction bases unmatched: 13. There are 15 residues in the CDR3. Germline V gene data show CDR1 as DFQATT and CDR2 as SNEGSKA (reference sequence). The CDR3 protein is CSAPRAREGPNTQYF. DNA of the CDR3: TGCAGTGCTCCCCGCGCGCGGGAGGGCCCAAATACGCAGTATTTT.

This clonotype has only a few counts. The chain joins TRBV4-1 to TRBJ2-7; tentative D call: TRBD2 (5 bases). The length of the CDR3 is 16 residues. Per germline, CDR1 MGHRA and CDR2 YSYEKL. Deletions cut 1 base from V and 2 bases from J, with 15 bases between. This chain's CDR3 is CASSQVRRVVPYEQYF. The CDR3, as DNA: TGCGCCAGCAGCCAAGTAAGGCGGGTGGTACCCTACGAGCAGTACTTC.

This clonotype was counted only a few times. This sequence joins TRBV5-4 and TRBJ2-2; 16 bases agree with TRBD2. The length of the CDR3 is 17 residues. Germline CDR1 SGHNT, CDR2 YYREEE (reference sequence). The junction had 5 bases not matched to a gene; V was cut back by 3 bases and J by 6 bases. The CDR3 DNA reads TGTGCCAGCAGCTCCGGGACTAGCGGGAGGGCTGCCGGGGAGCTGTTTTTT. Translated, it gives CASSSGTSGRAAGELFF.

This clonotype turned up a few times. The chain recombines TRBV5-1 with TRBJ2-5; TRBD1 might be the D (6 bases). The CDR3 covers 13 residues. Trimming pared 3 bases from V and 0 bases from J, leaving 6 bases between. From germline, CDR1 is SGHRS and CDR2 YFSETQ. CDR3 in amino acids: CASSWTDQETQYF. The CDR3 nucleotides are TGCGCCAGCAGCTGGACAGACCAAGAGACCCAGTACTTC.